This T cell receptor beta chain was sequenced for a study of T-cell reconstitution after alpha-beta-depleted transplantation in children. Unique molecular identifiers were used in preparing the TCRbeta library. Using its own MiXCR run on the PCR reads, TCRdb lists one record per CDR3 protein. The sample gives approximately 400,000 distinct CDR3 sequences, roughly 10% of which show up once; 4.5% to 7% is in the top ten. There are a few counts of this clonotype. Germline CDR1 KGHSH, CDR2 LQKENI. CDR3 length: 15 amino acids. V lost 3 bases and J lost 4, with 15 bases in between. The chain uses TRBV18 and TRBJ1-2; D ambiguous. The sequence was obtained from a human donor who donated a stem cell graft to a child with acute myeloid leukemia. Sequenced material: PBMCs from the stem cell graft donor, taken from the stem cell graft. The DNA of the CDR3 is TGTGCCAGCTCACCCCGCCCCCAGGACCTCTATGGCTACACCTTC. Protein: CASSPRPQDLYGYTF. The complete variable domain, with remaining parts taken from reference TRBV18 and TRBJ1-2, reads NAGVMQNPRHLVRRRGQEARLRCSPMKGHSHVYWYRQLPEEGLKFMVYLQKENIIDESGMPKERFSAEFPKEGPSILRIQQVVRGDSAAYFCASSPRPQDLYGYTFGSGTRLTVV.